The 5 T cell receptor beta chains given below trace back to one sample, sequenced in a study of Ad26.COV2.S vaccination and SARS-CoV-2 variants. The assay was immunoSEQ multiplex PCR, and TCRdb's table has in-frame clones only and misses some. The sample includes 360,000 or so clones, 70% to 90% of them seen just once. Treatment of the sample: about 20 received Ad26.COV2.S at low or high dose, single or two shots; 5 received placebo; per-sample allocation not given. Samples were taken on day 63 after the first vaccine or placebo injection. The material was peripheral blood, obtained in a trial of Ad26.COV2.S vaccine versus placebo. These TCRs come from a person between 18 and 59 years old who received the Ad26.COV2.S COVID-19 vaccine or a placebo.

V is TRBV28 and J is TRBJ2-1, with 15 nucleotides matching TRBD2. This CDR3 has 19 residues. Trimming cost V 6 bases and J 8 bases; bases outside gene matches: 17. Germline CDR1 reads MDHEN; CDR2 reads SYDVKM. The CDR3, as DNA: TGTGCCAGCAGGCGCCGCGGGACTAGCGGGAGGTTGATAGGGGATGAGCAGTTCTTC. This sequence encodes CASRRRGTSGRLIGDEQFF.

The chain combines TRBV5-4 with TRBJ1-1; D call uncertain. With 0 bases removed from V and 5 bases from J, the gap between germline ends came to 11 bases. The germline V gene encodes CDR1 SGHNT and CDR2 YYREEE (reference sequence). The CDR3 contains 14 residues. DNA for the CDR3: TGTGCCAGCAGCTTGGAGGCGGGAGGGACTGAAGCTTTCTTT. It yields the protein CASSLEAGGTEAFF.

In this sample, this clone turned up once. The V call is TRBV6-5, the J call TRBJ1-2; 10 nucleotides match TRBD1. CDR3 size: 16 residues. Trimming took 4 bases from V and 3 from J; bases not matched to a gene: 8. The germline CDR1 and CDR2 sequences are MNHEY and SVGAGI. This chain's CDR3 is CASSSRQGAGDYGYTF. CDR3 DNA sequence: TGTGCCAGCAGTTCTAGACAGGGGGCAGGAGACTATGGCTACACCTTC.

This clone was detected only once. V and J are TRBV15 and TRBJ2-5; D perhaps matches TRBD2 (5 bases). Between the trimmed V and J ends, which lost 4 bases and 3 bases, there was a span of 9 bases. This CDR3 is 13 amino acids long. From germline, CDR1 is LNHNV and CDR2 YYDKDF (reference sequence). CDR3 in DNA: TGTGCCACCAGCACGGGGTTAAAAGAGACCCAGTACTTC. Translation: CATSTGLKETQYF. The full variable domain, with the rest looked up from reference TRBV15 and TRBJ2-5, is DAMVIQNPRYQVTQFGKPVTLSCSQTLNHNVMYWYQQKSSQAPKLLFHYYDKDFNNEADTPDNFQSRRPNTSFCFLDIRSPGLGDTAMYLCATSTGLKETQYFGPGTRLLVL.

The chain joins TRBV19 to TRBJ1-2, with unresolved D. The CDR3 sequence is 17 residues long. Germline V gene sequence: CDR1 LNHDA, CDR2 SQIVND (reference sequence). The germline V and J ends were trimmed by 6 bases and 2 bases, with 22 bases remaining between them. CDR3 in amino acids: CASRTLGRPGLNYGYTF. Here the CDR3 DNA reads TGTGCCAGTAGAACCTTGGGGAGACCAGGATTAAACTATGGCTACACCTTC.